The 29 T cell receptor beta chains in this list originate from one sample, sequenced in a study of identical twins' blood T cells (dated by TCRdb to about 2013). Library preparation used 5' RACE. The reads were generated on an Illumina Genome Analyzer IIx. Using fastp at Q25 and MiXCR, TCRdb reprocessed the public reads and kept productive beta chains. Entries are consolidated by CDR3 protein sequence, retaining the most common genes and DNA. This sample holds 350,000 to 400,000 distinct CDR3 sequences; about 28% were observed only once. 6% to 7% of the sample belongs to the ten largest clones. The sequenced material came from PBMCs. These receptors came from a woman aged 18-49 years in good health.

The chain is built from TRBV2 and TRBJ2-1, with D possibly being TRBD1 (6 bases). Trimming cost V 6 bases and J 7 bases, with 13 bases left between them. The CDR3 extends over 13 amino acids. Per the germline V gene, CDR1 is SNHLY and CDR2 is FYNNEI. Here the CDR3 DNA reads TGTGCCAGCAGCAGGACAGTGGAGAATGAGCAGTTCTTC. Its translation: CASSRTVENEQFF.

About this clonotype: A junction boundary mismatches the germline segment, possibly from a read error. The chain carries TRBV7-9 and TRBJ2-5, with D possibly called TRBD1 or TRBD2 (5 bases each). The CDR3 spans 13 residues. Germline values: CDR1 SEHNR, CDR2 FQNEAQ (reference sequence). The DNA for the CDR3 is TGTACCAGCAGCTTACCGGGACGGGAGACCCAGTACTTC. This codes for CTSSLPGRETQYF.

This clonotype came up a few times. The chain links TRBV25-1 to TRBJ2-7; D is ambiguous. From germline, CDR1 is MGHDK and CDR2 SYGVNS. Trimming pared 2 bases from V and 1 base from J, leaving 6 bases between. The CDR3 is made up of 13 amino acids. In DNA form, the CDR3 reads TGTGCCAGCAGTGAAAAGGGATCCTACGAGCAGTACTTC. Protein: CASSEKGSYEQYF.

This clonotype was recorded many times. This chain's CDR3 is CSGKLASTDTQYF. The CDR3 DNA reads TGCAGCGGAAAACTAGCCAGCACAGATACGCAGTATTTT. The chain combines TRBV20-1 with TRBJ2-3; D may be TRBD2 (6 bases). The germline V gene encodes CDR1 DFQATT and CDR2 SNEGSKA (reference sequence). The CDR3 loop spans 13 amino acids.

This clonotype is a singleton in its sample. CDR3 coding DNA: TGTGCCAGCAGCCCACAGGGGGCATGGTACGAGCAGTACTTC. It yields the protein CASSPQGAWYEQYF. The chain joins TRBV3-1 to TRBJ2-7, with TRBD1 matching 9 bases. Germline CDR1 is LGHDT and CDR2 is YNNKEL (reference sequence). CDR3 length: 14 residues. J gave up 4 bases and V 4 bases, and 5 bases lay outside the gene matches.

This clonotype was recorded a few times. The rearrangement links TRBV21-1 to TRBJ2-3; no check of the table's D call, TRBD2, against the DNA was made. TRBV21-1 is a pseudogene. The CDR3 consists of 12 residues. The CDR3 nucleotides are TGTGCCAGCAGCGACACTAGCGTGAATCTGTATTTT. Translated, it gives CASSDTSVNLYF.

In DNA form, the CDR3 reads TGTGCCACCAGCAGGATGACGGATGAAGCTTTCTTT. It codes for CATSRMTDEAFF. This chain joins TRBV15 and TRBJ1-1; D uncertain. Trimming left V 3 bases short and J 7 bases short, with 9 bases between. This CDR3 has 12 residues. Germline assignment: CDR1 LNHNV and CDR2 YYDKDF (reference sequence).

This clonotype came up a few times. The chain carries TRBV2 and TRBJ2-2; tentative D call: TRBD2 (7 bases). CDR1 is SNHLY and CDR2 is FYNNEI in the germline V gene. The CDR3 sequence is 14 residues long. The V and J ends lost 4 bases and 6 bases respectively, with 12 bases between them. The CDR3 region is CASSVIGGPGELFF. The CDR3 nucleotides are TGTGCCAGCAGTGTTATCGGGGGGCCCGGGGAGCTGTTTTTT.

V gene TRBV6-2 or TRBV6-3 combines with J gene TRBJ2-1, with 11 bases lining up with TRBD2. CDR3 length: 16 amino acids. Looked up from germline, CDR1 is MNHEY and CDR2 is SVGEGT. V dropped 4 bases and J dropped 7; count of bases not matched to a gene: 9. The CDR3 loop is CASSLIAGGRSNEQFF. CDR3 in DNA: TGTGCCAGCAGTTTAATAGCGGGGGGGCGATCAAATGAGCAGTTCTTC.

This clonotype was counted ten times or more. The chain uses TRBV29-1 and TRBJ1-5, with 7 nucleotides matching TRBD1. This CDR3 has 13 residues. CDR1 and CDR2 from the germline V gene are SQVTM and ANQGSEA. The ends lost 5 bases at V and 5 bases at J; junction bases unmatched: 6. The CDR3: CSVLTGWDQPQHF. The CDR3 bases are TGCAGCGTTTTGACAGGGTGGGATCAGCCCCAGCATTTT.

This clonotype was seen repeatedly, ten times or more. This chain links TRBV6-1 with TRBJ1-1; D remains unclear. The CDR3 contains 13 residues. Looked up from germline, CDR1 is MNHNS and CDR2 is SASEGT. Trimming left V 0 bases short and J 3 bases short, with 5 bases between. CDR3 coding DNA: TGTGCCAGCAGTGAAGCGACCGACACTGAAGCTTTCTTT. Its translation: CASSEATDTEAFF.

This clonotype was observed a few times. The V call is TRBV5-1, the J call TRBJ1-1; D gene ambiguous. V was cut by 0 bases and J by 4 bases, with 10 bases left in between. CDR3 length: 14 amino acids. Germline-derived CDR1 and CDR2 are SGHRS and YFSETQ. The CDR3 DNA follows: TGCGCCAGCAGCTTGGAAGTTGCGAGCACTGAAGCTTTCTTT. Protein: CASSLEVASTEAFF.

The CDR3: CASSPRTGSNRNTGELFF. The CDR3 region has the DNA TGTGCCAGCAGTCCCCGGACTGGGTCGAATAGGAACACCGGGGAGCTGTTTTTT. The chain joins TRBV12-3 or TRBV12-4 to TRBJ2-2; the D gene is possibly TRBD2 (5 bases). V gave up 5 bases and J gave up 1 base, with 20 bases separating them. This CDR3 contains 18 residues.

This clonotype was picked up one time. A much bigger clone sits one base away, suggesting this may be a read error. The chain recombines TRBV7-9 with TRBJ2-3; TRBD2 matches at 7 bases. The germline gives CDR1 SEHNR, CDR2 FQNEAQ (reference sequence). This CDR3 has 12 residues. The CDR3 region has the DNA TGTGCCGGCAGCTCAATACGGGAGGCGCAGTATTTT. The encoded protein is CAGSSIREAQYF.

The chain has TRBV27 and TRBJ2-7; D perhaps matches TRBD1 (6 bases). There are 13 residues in the CDR3. The V gene's germline CDR1 is MNHEY and CDR2 SMNVEV (reference sequence). V was shortened by 2 bases and J by 4 bases, with 9 bases between the two germline ends. CDR3 protein: CASSLGTNYEQYF. CDR3 bases: TGTGCCAGCAGTTTAGGGACAAATTACGAGCAGTACTTC.

This clonotype occurred many times. The chain recombines TRBV20-1 with TRBJ1-2, with unresolved D. CDR3 length equals 12 residues. In germline, CDR1 is DFQATT, CDR2 SNEGSKA (reference sequence). The V and J ends lost 3 bases and 2 bases respectively, with 7 bases between them. CDR3 amino acids: CSARALNYGYTF. CDR3 sequence (DNA): TGCAGTGCTAGGGCATTGAACTATGGCTACACCTTC.

This clonotype was picked up a small number of times. The V call is TRBV7-2, the J call TRBJ2-2, with unresolved D. V shed 0 bases and J shed 3 bases, with 5 bases lying between them. Germline V CDR1 and CDR2: SGHTA, FQGNSA. This CDR3 is built from 14 residues. The CDR3 region is CASSLAHDTGELFF. For the CDR3, the DNA is TGTGCCAGCAGCTTAGCGCACGACACCGGGGAGCTGTTTTTT.

This clonotype has at least ten counts. The chain carries TRBV10-3 and TRBJ1-5, with 8 bases aligning to TRBD1. This CDR3 contains 14 residues. CDR1 ENHRY and CDR2 SYGVKD come from the germline V gene. Trimming removed 6 bases from V and 6 bases from J; junction bases left unmatched: 7. CDR3 amino acids: CAISLGQGGQPQHF. CDR3 in DNA: TGTGCCATCAGCCTCGGACAGGGCGGTCAGCCCCAGCATTTT.

In regard to this clonotype: A read error may be the cause here, since a much bigger clone is one base away. The chain recombines TRBV7-2 with TRBJ2-1; tentatively, D is TRBD2 (6 bases). CDR1 and CDR2 from the germline V gene are SGHTA and FQGNSA. The CDR3 totals 15 residues. CDR3 amino acids: CAGSLAATTYNEQFF. The CDR3 DNA sequence: TGTGCCGGCAGCTTAGCGGCCACTACCTACAATGAGCAGTTCTTC.

This clonotype was counted many times. This chain uses TRBV7-2 with TRBJ2-1; no definite D call. Trimming cost V 3 bases and J 14 bases, with 17 bases left between them. This CDR3 contains 13 residues. CDR1 and CDR2 (germline): SGHTA, FQGNSA. CDR3: CASSFTTSRFEFF. DNA for the CDR3: TGTGCCAGCAGCTTTACCACATCTAGGTTTGAGTTCTTC.

This clonotype came up many times. The chain couples TRBV20-1 to TRBJ1-2; maybe TRBD1 (5 bases). V lost 5 bases to trimming and J lost 7 bases, with 8 bases between them. Germline V gene sequence: CDR1 DFQATT, CDR2 SNEGSKA (reference sequence). The length of the CDR3 is 10 residues. CDR3 region: CSASGSGYTF. In DNA form, the CDR3 reads TGCAGTGCTTCAGGGTCTGGCTACACCTTC.

The chain recombines TRBV7-2 with TRBJ2-1; D not certain. The germline gives CDR1 SGHTA, CDR2 FQGNSA. The CDR3 runs 15 residues. Trimming removed 4 bases from V and 4 bases from J, with 14 bases in between. CDR3 residues: CASSSSGPLYNEQFF. CDR3 sequence (DNA): TGTGCCAGCAGCTCCTCCGGTCCTCTATACAATGAGCAGTTCTTC.

Remarks on this clonotype: With a much larger clone just one base away, this may be a read error. The rearrangement uses TRBV5-1 and TRBJ1-1; TRBD1 might be the D (5 bases). Per the germline V gene, CDR1 is SGHRS and CDR2 is YFSETQ. The CDR3 sequence is 13 residues long. The CDR3 bases are TGCGCCAGCAGCCCCAGGGATTCCACTGAAACTTTCTTT. It translates to CASSPRDSTETFF.

The chain couples TRBV29-1 to TRBJ1-1; D not certain. Looked up from germline, CDR1 is SQVTM and CDR2 is ANQGSEA. Trimming took off 5 bases at V and 5 bases at J, with 15 bases between the two ends. CDR3 length: 13 residues. CDR3 DNA: TGCAGCGTTACCACTTTCCAGGTGACTGAAGCTTTCTTT. Its translation: CSVTTFQVTEAFF.

This clonotype was detected a few times. The chain links TRBV5-1 to TRBJ2-5, with D unresolved. Germline CDR1 reads SGHRS; CDR2 reads YFSETQ. V dropped 0 bases and J dropped 1 base, with 10 bases sitting between them. CDR3 length equals 15 residues. The DNA for the CDR3 is TGCGCCAGCAGCTTGGAGTCGTACTTCCAAGAGACCCAGTACTTC. Translating it yields CASSLESYFQETQYF. The whole variable domain, filled in from reference TRBV5-1 and TRBJ2-5, reads KAGVTQTPRYLIKTRGQQVTLSCSPISGHRSVSWYQQTPGQGLQFLFEYFSETQRNKGNFPGRFSGRQFSNSRSEMNVSTLELGDSALYLCASSLESYFQETQYFGPGTRLLVL.

Comment on this clonotype: The junction departs from germline at one end; a sequencing error may be responsible. This rearrangement joins TRBV20-1 to TRBJ1-1, with TRBD1 as a possible D gene (5 bases). The length of the CDR3 is 14 residues. The germline V gene has CDR1 DFQATT and CDR2 SNEGSKA (reference sequence). The CDR3 here is CIASLQGGRAEAFF. In DNA, the CDR3 is TGCATTGCTAGTCTTCAGGGCGGGAGGGCTGAAGCTTTCTTT.

The chain links TRBV14 to TRBJ1-3, with unresolved D. V was shortened by 1 base and J by 0 bases, with 10 bases between the two germline ends. Germline CDR1 and CDR2: SGHDN and FVKESK. The CDR3 totals 16 residues. CDR3 bases: TGTGCCAGCAGCCAAGTCGGACGGACCTCTGGAAACACCATATATTTT. It encodes CASSQVGRTSGNTIYF.

This chain uses TRBV29-1 with TRBJ2-3, with D maybe TRBD1 (7 bases). The V end was cut by 6 bases, the J end by 3 bases, with 19 bases between. The germline V gene encodes CDR1 SQVTM and CDR2 ANQGSEA. This CDR3 spans 15 amino acids. CDR3 protein: CSVTRGAPGTDTQYF. In DNA form, the CDR3 reads TGCAGCGTGACCAGGGGGGCGCCAGGGACAGATACGCAGTATTTT.

Worth noting for this clonotype: The junction departs from germline at one end; a sequencing error may be responsible. This chain links TRBV7-2 with TRBJ2-5; D unclear. Germline assignment: CDR1 SGHTA and CDR2 FQGNSA. This CDR3 region has 15 residues. CDR3 coding DNA: TGTGCCAGCGGCTTATGGGCTACTTACCAAGAGACCCAGTACTTC. Its protein is CASGLWATYQETQYF.